The 32 T cell receptor beta chains below come from one sample, sequenced in a study of shared clonotypes between healthy human individuals. CD45RO-negative CD8 cells positively selected for CCR7 made up the naive population, which excluded terminally differentiated effector memory CD45RA+ cells. Generated by immunoSEQ multiplex PCR, the TCRdb table keeps only in-frame clones and is missing some. The sample yields around 580,000 clones, about 98% seen once. Input material: naive CD8+ T cells sorted from blood. These receptors originate from a man aged 25 to 40 in good health.

This rearrangement joins TRBV5-1 to TRBJ1-2, with unresolved D. The CDR3 has 16 amino acids. Trimming stripped 4 bases from V and 2 bases from J, with 18 bases between. Germline V gene lookup returns CDR1 SGHRS and CDR2 YFSETQ. Here the CDR3 DNA reads TGCGCCAGCAGCATAATGGAAGGCACGGCAAACTATGGCTACACCTTC. Protein: CASSIMEGTANYGYTF.

V gene TRBV11-2 combines with J gene TRBJ2-7; D gene unclear. Germline V lookup: CDR1 SGHAT, CDR2 FQNNGV. The V end was cut by 3 bases, the J end by 2 bases, with 17 bases between. CDR3 size: 16 residues. CDR3 amino acids: CASSFHPVARTYEQYF. CDR3 DNA: TGTGCCAGCAGCTTTCACCCGGTAGCAAGAACCTACGAGCAGTACTTC.

The gene calls are TRBV29-1 and TRBJ2-7, with 10 bases lining up with TRBD2. CDR3 length: 16 amino acids. The V gene's germline CDR1 is SQVTM and CDR2 ANQGSEA. With V trimmed by 3 bases and J by 0 bases, 8 bases remained unmatched. CDR3 sequence (DNA): TGCAGCGTTGATACTAGCGGGGATTCGAGCTCCTACGAGCAGTACTTC. Protein: CSVDTSGDSSSYEQYF.

In its sample, this clone was seen once. J is TRBJ2-7 and V is TRBV11-2; 8 bases are a match to TRBD2. V lost 5 bases and J lost 1; bases outside the gene matches: 7. This CDR3 has 15 residues. Germline lookup yields CDR1 SGHAT and CDR2 FQNNGV. The CDR3 nucleotides read TGTGCCAGCAGCGTCTTGACTAGCGTATCCTACGAGCAGTACTTC. The encoded protein is CASSVLTSVSYEQYF.

J is TRBJ1-2 and V is TRBV25-1; D gene uncertain. Trimming cost V 2 bases and J 6 bases, with 16 bases left between them. Per germline, CDR1 MGHDK and CDR2 SYGVNS. This CDR3 spans 15 amino acids. CDR3 DNA sequence: TGTGCCAGCAGTGAACTAAACGGGCCTCGGGATGGCTACACCTTC. Its translation is CASSELNGPRDGYTF.

The gene calls are TRBV10-3 and TRBJ1-2; no definite D call. Per germline, CDR1 ENHRY and CDR2 SYGVKD. V shed 0 bases and J shed 6 bases, with 8 bases lying between them. This CDR3 has 13 residues. The CDR3 region has the DNA TGTGCCATCAGTGAGTCGAGGCAGGATGGCTACACCTTC. Translating gives CAISESRQDGYTF.

J is TRBJ2-1 and V is TRBV27, with a tentative D call TRBD1 (6 bases). Per germline, CDR1 MNHEY and CDR2 SMNVEV (reference sequence). The CDR3 consists of 15 residues. With 2 bases removed from V and 0 bases from J, the gap between germline ends came to 8 bases. The CDR3 coding sequence is TGTGCCAGCAGTTTAAGGGGGATCTCCTACAATGAGCAGTTCTTC. Translation gives CASSLRGISYNEQFF.

This clone was observed a single time. This chain connects TRBV7-8 to TRBJ2-1; perhaps TRBD2 as D (6 bases). The CDR3 loop spans 17 amino acids. The V gene lost 7 bases and the J gene lost 7 bases, with 26 bases spanning the gap. CDR1 SGHVS and CDR2 FQNEAQ come from the germline V gene. The CDR3 bases are TGTGCCAGCACCGTAATCCCCCAGTCAGCGGGTCGGAATGAGCAGTTCTTC. It codes for CASTVIPQSAGRNEQFF.

CDR3 DNA: TGCAGCGTTGCTCGCCATGGGGGGCCCCCTTACGAGCAGTACTTC. Its translation is CSVARHGGPPYEQYF. This rearrangement joins TRBV29-1 to TRBJ2-7; perhaps D is TRBD1 or TRBD2 (6 bases each). This CDR3 region has 15 residues. Germline V gene data show CDR1 as SQVTM and CDR2 as ANQGSEA. V was trimmed by 4 bases and J by 4 bases, leaving 20 bases between them.

This clone was observed once. V is TRBV28 and J is TRBJ2-3; D is possibly TRBD1 or TRBD2 (5 bases each). CDR1 and CDR2 from the germline V gene are MDHEN and SYDVKM. The CDR3 is 14 amino acids. Trimming removed 8 bases at V and 0 bases at J, with 12 bases between. CDR3 in DNA: TGTGCCAGCTCGTGGGGGTCTAGCACAGATACGCAGTATTTT. This gives the protein CASSWGSSTDTQYF. Complete variable domain (other parts from reference TRBV28 and TRBJ2-3): DVKVTQSSRYLVKRTGEKVFLECVQDMDHENMFWYRQDPGLGLRLIYFSYDVKMKEKGDIPEGYSVSREKKERFSLILESASTNQTSMYLCASSWGSSTDTQYFGPGTRLTVL.

V and J are TRBV7-9 and TRBJ2-7; D not certain. The germline V and J ends were trimmed by 1 base and 2 bases, with 9 bases remaining between them. Germline lookup yields CDR1 SEHNR and CDR2 FQNEAQ (reference sequence). The CDR3 is 14 amino acids. CDR3: CASSLESDTYEQYF. In DNA, the CDR3 is TGTGCCAGCAGCTTAGAGTCCGACACCTACGAGCAGTACTTC.

This sequence joins TRBV12-5 and TRBJ2-3; D uncertain. V was trimmed by 3 bases and J by 2 bases, leaving 9 bases between them. Germline V gene sequence: CDR1 LGHNT, CDR2 FRNRAP. The CDR3 runs 14 residues. The CDR3 spells CASGFGPATDTQYF. CDR3 nucleotide sequence: TGTGCTAGTGGTTTTGGACCAGCCACAGATACGCAGTATTTT. The variable domain in full, with the rest retrieved from reference TRBV12-5 and TRBJ2-3, is DARVTQTPRHKVTEMGQEVTMRCQPILGHNTVFWYRQTMMQGLELLAYFRNRAPLDDSGMPKDRFSAEMPDATLATLKIQPSEPRDSAVYFCASGFGPATDTQYFGPGTRLTVL.

This clone came up once. The rearrangement uses TRBV29-1 and TRBJ2-7; D is undetermined. Germline V gene data show CDR1 as SQVTM and CDR2 as ANQGSEA. The CDR3 extends over 14 amino acids. V was pared by 1 base and J by 0 bases, with 10 bases between. This CDR3 reads CSVEGQQDSYEQYF. CDR3 nucleotides: TGCAGCGTTGAAGGCCAGCAGGACTCCTACGAGCAGTACTTC.

This chain uses TRBV2 with TRBJ2-7; TRBD2 matches 9 bases. This CDR3 has 18 amino acids. The V gene end was trimmed by 4 bases and the J gene end by 2 bases; junction bases not matched to a gene: 15. CDR1 is SNHLY, CDR2 FYNNEI, per germline. The CDR3 DNA reads as TGTGCCAGCAGTGGCCTCAAATCAACACTAGCGGGCACCTACGAGCAGTACTTC. Its translation: CASSGLKSTLAGTYEQYF.

The genes are TRBV27 and TRBJ2-7; 8 bases align to TRBD2. With V trimmed by 3 bases and J by 2 bases, 3 bases remained unmatched. This CDR3 comprises 14 residues. Germline lookup yields CDR1 MNHEY and CDR2 SMNVEV (reference sequence). In DNA form, the CDR3 reads TGTGCCAGCAGTTTCCAGCGGGGGCCCTACGAGCAGTACTTC. This sequence encodes CASSFQRGPYEQYF.

V usage is TRBV2 and J usage is TRBJ1-5; tentatively, D is TRBD1 (5 bases). V dropped 7 bases and J dropped 0 bases, with 16 bases sitting between them. Germline V gene sequence: CDR1 SNHLY, CDR2 FYNNEI. The CDR3 is 16 residues long. The CDR3 reads CASTDSRIISNQPQHF. CDR3 nucleotides: TGTGCCAGCACTGACAGTCGCATTATTAGCAATCAGCCCCAGCATTTT. Full variable domain (remainder filled in from reference TRBV2 and TRBJ1-5): EPEVTQTPSHQVTQMGQEVILRCVPISNHLYFYWYRQILGQKVEFLVSFYNNEISEKSEIFDDQFSVERPDGSNFTLKIRSTKLEDSAMYFCASTDSRIISNQPQHFGDGTRLSIL.

The rearrangement joins TRBV13 to TRBJ1-5, with 7 bases lining up with TRBD1. CDR1 is PRHDT, CDR2 FYEKMQ, per germline (reference sequence). CDR3 length: 15 amino acids. Unmatched junction bases numbered 0, after V lost 0 bases and J lost 1 base. In nucleotides, the CDR3 is TGTGCCAGCAGCTTAGGAGGGGGCAGCAATCAGCCCCAGCATTTT. This translates into CASSLGGGSNQPQHF.

This sequence joins TRBV7-8 and TRBJ2-1; D remains ambiguous. The CDR3 contains 13 residues. The germline V and J ends were trimmed by 2 bases and 5 bases, with 7 bases remaining between them. Looked up from germline, CDR1 is SGHVS and CDR2 is FQNEAQ. Here the CDR3 reads CASSLTPNNEQFF. DNA for the CDR3: TGTGCCAGCAGCTTAACTCCGAACAATGAGCAGTTCTTC. Based on the CDR3 plus reference TRBV7-8 and TRBJ2-1, the full variable domain is GAGVSQSPRYKVAKRGQDVALRCDPISGHVSLFWYQQALGQGPEFLTYFQNEAQLDKSGLPSDRFFAERPEGSVSTLKIQRTQQEDSAVYLCASSLTPNNEQFFGPGTRLTVL.

The chain recombines TRBV4-1 with TRBJ2-1, with TRBD1 as a possible D gene (5 bases). The CDR3 has 11 residues. Trimming stripped 6 bases from V and 8 bases from J, with 8 bases between. Germline-derived CDR1 and CDR2 are MGHRA and YSYEKL. CDR3: CASRWGDEQFF. CDR3 nucleotides: TGCGCCAGCAGATGGGGCGATGAGCAGTTCTTC.

The rearrangement links TRBV4-1 to TRBJ2-7, with a tentative D call TRBD1 (5 bases). Germline lookup yields CDR1 MGHRA and CDR2 YSYEKL. The CDR3 is 14 amino acids. V was clipped by 0 bases and J by 6 bases, with 12 bases between them. The CDR3 protein is CASSQDNGAVEQYF. The CDR3 DNA sequence: TGCGCCAGCAGCCAAGATAATGGGGCCGTCGAGCAGTACTTC.

About this clone itself: The same CDR3 is also encoded by other DNA sequences in this sample. The chain joins TRBV27 to TRBJ2-1; 9 bases line up with TRBD2. Trimming removed 6 bases from V and 0 bases from J; junction bases left unmatched: 3. The CDR3 is made up of 15 amino acids. The V gene's germline CDR1 is MNHEY and CDR2 SMNVEV (reference sequence). CDR3 nucleotides: TGTGCCAGCAGCCTAGCGGGGAGCTCCTACAATGAGCAGTTCTTC. Protein product: CASSLAGSSYNEQFF.

The rearrangement joins TRBV4-2 to TRBJ2-7, with D tentatively TRBD2 (6 bases). Germline V CDR1 and CDR2: LGHNA, YNFKEQ. With 3 bases removed from V and 4 bases from J, the gap between germline ends came to 16 bases. The CDR3 loop spans 15 amino acids. CDR3 region: CASSQTPGLLYEQYF. The CDR3 DNA follows: TGTGCCAGCAGCCAGACACCGGGACTGTTATACGAGCAGTACTTC.

This chain connects TRBV7-9 to TRBJ2-7; perhaps TRBD1 as D (6 bases). This CDR3 is 15 amino acids long. V lost 2 bases to trimming and J lost 0 bases, with 11 bases between them. The germline V gene has CDR1 SEHNR and CDR2 FQNEAQ (reference sequence). The CDR3 coding sequence is TGTGCCAGCAGCTTATCACGACAGGACTCCTACGAGCAGTACTTC. It specifies CASSLSRQDSYEQYF.

The rearrangement links TRBV11-3 to TRBJ2-3, with 10 nucleotides matching TRBD2. V lost 4 bases to trimming and J lost 4 bases; unmatched junction nucleotides: 14. Looked up from germline, CDR1 is SGHNT and CDR2 is YENEEA. This CDR3 comprises 18 residues. CDR3 protein: CASSSHGPGTSVPDTQYF. CDR3 DNA: TGTGCCAGCAGCTCCCATGGACCCGGGACTAGCGTCCCAGATACGCAGTATTTT.

V usage is TRBV2 and J usage is TRBJ1-1; D is unresolved. Looked up from germline, CDR1 is SNHLY and CDR2 is FYNNEI. The CDR3 covers 11 residues. V was cut by 5 bases and J by 1 base, with 2 bases left in between. CDR3 loop: CASSQNTEAFF. The DNA for the CDR3 is TGTGCCAGCAGTCAGAACACTGAAGCTTTCTTT.

A single count supports this clone. The chain has TRBV5-6 and TRBJ2-7; no clear D. This CDR3 contains 13 residues. Trimming took 0 bases from V and 3 from J, leaving 7 bases between them. CDR1 and CDR2 from the germline V gene are SGHDT and YYEEEE. DNA of the CDR3: TGTGCCAGCAGCTTGGCCCCAAGCTACGAGCAGTACTTC. Translated: CASSLAPSYEQYF. The full variable domain, with the rest looked up from reference TRBV5-6 and TRBJ2-7, is DAGVTQSPTHLIKTRGQQVTLRCSPKSGHDTVSWYQQALGQGPQFIFQYYEEEERQRGNFPDRFSGHQFPNYSSELNVNALLLGDSALYLCASSLAPSYEQYFGPGTRLTVT.

The rearrangement links TRBV5-6 to TRBJ1-5; D gene uncertain. Per germline, CDR1 SGHDT and CDR2 YYEEEE. Trimming removed 0 bases at V and 1 base at J, with 11 bases between. The CDR3 is 16 residues long. CDR3 region: CASSLAGEGSNQPQHF. CDR3 DNA sequence: TGTGCCAGCAGCTTGGCCGGGGAGGGAAGCAATCAGCCCCAGCATTTT.

V is TRBV11-1 and J is TRBJ1-1; the D is unclear. Germline V gene data show CDR1 as SGHAT and CDR2 as FQDESV (reference sequence). CDR3 length: 13 amino acids. V was clipped by 2 bases and J by 0 bases, with 4 bases between them. DNA for the CDR3: TGTGCCAGCAGCTTACTTGTGAACACTGAAGCTTTCTTT. Translating gives CASSLLVNTEAFF.

V usage is TRBV5-6 and J usage is TRBJ1-5, with 9 bases matching TRBD1. This CDR3 contains 15 residues. Trimming removed 3 bases from V and 5 bases from J; junction bases left unmatched: 6. Looked up from germline, CDR1 is SGHDT and CDR2 is YYEEEE. CDR3 sequence (DNA): TGTGCCAGCAGCTGGGGGACAGGGTTGCATCAGCCCCAGCATTTT. Translated: CASSWGTGLHQPQHF.

The chain uses TRBV18 and TRBJ2-3, with D hard to call. The length of the CDR3 is 14 residues. Trimming stripped 6 bases from V and 2 bases from J, with 12 bases between. Germline V CDR1 and CDR2: KGHSH, LQKENI. The CDR3 sequence: CASSAQTNTDTQYF. The CDR3 nucleotides read TGTGCCAGCTCGGCACAGACCAACACAGATACGCAGTATTTT.

The genes are TRBV5-4 and TRBJ2-1; 8 bases are shared with TRBD2. Germline CDR1 reads SGHNT; CDR2 reads YYREEE (reference sequence). V lost 2 bases and J lost 6; bases outside the gene matches: 4. CDR3 length equals 14 residues. This CDR3 is CASSFSTSGNEQFF. As DNA, the CDR3 is TGTGCCAGCAGCTTTTCCACTAGCGGCAATGAGCAGTTCTTC.

J is TRBJ2-3 and V is TRBV5-1; D remains unclear. V was pared by 1 base and J by 0 bases, with 9 bases between. This CDR3 is 15 amino acids long. Germline assignment: CDR1 SGHRS and CDR2 YFSETQ. In DNA, the CDR3 is TGCGCCAGCAGCTTGAGATCGCCTAGCACAGATACGCAGTATTTT. It translates to CASSLRSPSTDTQYF. The variable domain in full, with the rest retrieved from reference TRBV5-1 and TRBJ2-3, is KAGVTQTPRYLIKTRGQQVTLSCSPISGHRSVSWYQQTPGQGLQFLFEYFSETQRNKGNFPGRFSGRQFSNSRSEMNVSTLELGDSALYLCASSLRSPSTDTQYFGPGTRLTVL.